The next 17 T cell receptor beta chains were all read from a single sample in a study of shared clonotypes between healthy human individuals. Data came from immunoSEQ multiplex PCR; TCRdb stores just in-frame clones and leaves some out. The data show approximately 1.4 million clones, with around 98% seen just once and approximately 0.45% held by the top ten. The sample was naive CD4+ T cells sorted from blood. The subset denotes: CD45RA+ positively selected. These receptors were obtained from a man between 25 and 39 years old in good health.

This chain joins TRBV4-3 and TRBJ1-4; D is ambiguous. CDR1 is LGHNA and CDR2 is YSLEER in the germline V gene. CDR3 length equals 14 residues. V was clipped by 4 bases and J by 5 bases, with 11 bases between them. The CDR3 DNA sequence: TGCGCCAGCAGCCCACGCGGCCTGAATGAAAAACTGTTTTTT. It yields the protein CASSPRGLNEKLFF.

CDR3 coding DNA: TGCAGCGTTGGTTTTGCTAGCCCTGGGGCCAACGTCCTGACTTTC. Translated: CSVGFASPGANVLTF. The gene calls are TRBV29-1 and TRBJ2-6; a possible D gene is TRBD2 (5 bases). CDR1 is SQVTM and CDR2 is ANQGSEA in the germline V gene. The CDR3 consists of 15 residues. V was pared by 4 bases and J by 2 bases, with 12 bases between.

This chain links TRBV5-1 with TRBJ2-7; 12 bases fit TRBD2. The junction had 4 bases not matched to a gene; V was cut back by 4 bases and J by 5 bases. The CDR3 is 14 amino acids. Germline V gene lookup returns CDR1 SGHRS and CDR2 YFSETQ. This CDR3 is CASSTGLAGHEQYF. The CDR3 nucleotides are TGCGCCAGCAGCACAGGACTAGCGGGACACGAGCAGTACTTC.

The DNA of the CDR3 is TGTGCCAGCAGCCCTACAGGGGGCTCCTACGAGCAGTACTTC. Translated: CASSPTGGSYEQYF. The V call is TRBV5-4, the J call TRBJ2-7, with 8 bases matching TRBD1. V shed 4 bases and J 0 bases; nucleotides not matched to a gene: 3. The germline CDR1 and CDR2 sequences are SGHNT and YYREEE (reference sequence). The length of the CDR3 is 14 residues.

V is TRBV5-4 and J is TRBJ2-3, with 10 positions matching TRBD2. Trimming at V came to 9 bases and at J to 2 bases, leaving 6 bases not matched to a gene. In germline, CDR1 is SGHNT, CDR2 YYREEE (reference sequence). The CDR3 spans 14 residues. CDR3 in amino acids: CAIMTSGYTDTQYF. In nucleotides, the CDR3 is TGTGCCATCATGACTAGCGGGTACACAGATACGCAGTATTTT.

About this clone itself: This sample includes further DNA sequences coding for the same CDR3. V is TRBV9 and J is TRBJ2-1, with D possibly being TRBD2 (5 bases). V was trimmed by 0 bases and J by 6 bases, leaving 10 bases between them. The CDR3 runs to 14 residues. Germline assignment: CDR1 SGDLS and CDR2 YYNGEE. The CDR3 protein is CASSVVGGSNEQFF. The DNA for the CDR3 is TGTGCCAGCAGCGTAGTCGGAGGATCCAATGAGCAGTTCTTC.

The genes are TRBV28 and TRBJ2-7; 7 nucleotides match TRBD1. Per the germline V gene, CDR1 is MDHEN and CDR2 is SYDVKM. The length of the CDR3 is 13 residues. V was clipped by 2 bases and J by 5 bases; unmatched bases: 3. The CDR3 bases are TGTGCCAGCAGTTTAGAGGGGGCGGACGAGCAGTACTTC. This translates into CASSLEGADEQYF. Based on the CDR3 plus reference TRBV28 and TRBJ2-7, the full variable domain is DVKVTQSSRYLVKRTGEKVFLECVQDMDHENMFWYRQDPGLGLRLIYFSYDVKMKEKGDIPEGYSVSREKKERFSLILESASTNQTSMYLCASSLEGADEQYFGPGTRLTVT.

The V call is TRBV5-1, the J call TRBJ2-3; 12 nucleotides match TRBD1. The CDR3 is 14 residues long. CDR1 and CDR2 (germline): SGHRS, YFSETQ. Trimming cost V 4 bases and J 7 bases; bases outside gene matches: 4. The CDR3 DNA is TGCGCCAGCAGCAAGGGACAGGGGGCTTATACGCAGTATTTT. This sequence encodes CASSKGQGAYTQYF.

The J gene is TRBJ2-3, the V gene TRBV5-1, with D perhaps matching TRBD2 (6 bases). Germline V gene data show CDR1 as SGHRS and CDR2 as YFSETQ. The CDR3 is 14 residues long. Trimming took off 4 bases at V and 6 bases at J, with 15 bases between the two ends. CDR3 sequence reads: CASSPQAGMDTQYF. Here the CDR3 DNA reads TGCGCCAGCAGCCCACAGGCGGGAATGGATACGCAGTATTTT.

The chain joins TRBV7-2 to TRBJ2-7, with 7 bases aligning to TRBD2. CDR3 length: 14 amino acids. V gave up 1 base and J gave up 1 base; unmatched junction bases: 1. Germline V CDR1 and CDR2: SGHTA, FQGNSA. CDR3 residues: CASSLVLASYEQYF. The CDR3 DNA is TGTGCCAGCAGCTTAGTACTAGCGTCCTACGAGCAGTACTTC.

V is TRBV6-1 and J is TRBJ1-5; the D is unclear. There are 15 residues in the CDR3. CDR1 is MNHNS and CDR2 is SASEGT in the germline V gene. Trimming stripped 2 bases from V and 5 bases from J, with 13 bases between. The CDR3 DNA is TGTGCCAGCAGTGAACCAAGAGTCCGACATCAGCCCCAGCATTTT. Its translation: CASSEPRVRHQPQHF.

This chain links TRBV7-9 with TRBJ1-4; D uncertain. The CDR3 is 18 residues long. Germline loops: CDR1 SEHNR, CDR2 FQNEAQ (reference sequence). The V gene lost 3 bases and the J gene lost 2 bases, with 19 bases spanning the gap. The CDR3 nucleotides are TGTGCCAGCAGCTTGACGCCTCCCTGGACCTCGACTAATGAAAAACTGTTTTTT. It encodes CASSLTPPWTSTNEKLFF.

A remark on this clone: At the DNA level, this CDR3 is encoded by other sequences in the same sample as well. V usage is TRBV14 and J usage is TRBJ2-3; tentative D call: TRBD2 (5 bases). V gave up 3 bases and J gave up 5 bases, with 6 bases separating them. Looked up from germline, CDR1 is SGHDN and CDR2 is FVKESK. The length of the CDR3 is 12 residues. CDR3 coding DNA: TGTGCCAGCAGCCAGGCGGGAGATACGCAGTATTTT. Its protein is CASSQAGDTQYF. Filled out from reference TRBV14 and TRBJ2-3, the complete variable domain reads EAGVTQFPSHSVIEKGQTVTLRCDPISGHDNLYWYRRVMGKEIKFLLHFVKESKQDESGMPNNRFLAERTGGTYSTLKVQPAELEDSGVYFCASSQAGDTQYFGPGTRLTVL.

To note about this clone: This sample includes further DNA sequences coding for the same CDR3. This rearrangement joins TRBV5-1 to TRBJ2-5, with a possible D match to TRBD1 (5 bases). Trimming removed 5 bases at V and 2 bases at J, with 10 bases between. Germline CDR1 reads SGHRS; CDR2 reads YFSETQ. This CDR3 has 13 amino acids. The CDR3 coding sequence is TGCGCCAGCAGTCCTAGACAGCAAGAGACCCAGTACTTC. This sequence encodes CASSPRQQETQYF.

The rearrangement joins TRBV5-1 to TRBJ1-2, with D hard to call. This CDR3 comprises 16 residues. Looked up from germline, CDR1 is SGHRS and CDR2 is YFSETQ. V lost 0 bases and J 8 bases, leaving 20 bases between the germline ends. CDR3 sequence reads: CASSLASGGRGLGYTF. Written as DNA, the CDR3 is TGCGCCAGCAGCTTGGCTTCTGGAGGGCGAGGGTTAGGCTACACCTTC.

V is TRBV25-1 and J is TRBJ2-4; D tentatively reads TRBD1 or TRBD2 (6 bases each). The V end was cut by 4 bases, the J end by 11 bases, with 12 bases between. The V gene's germline CDR1 is MGHDK and CDR2 SYGVNS. This CDR3 has 12 amino acids. The CDR3 region has the DNA TGTGCCAGCAGTGCCCTTAGGGGGGTTCAGTACTTC. Its translation is CASSALRGVQYF.

The chain combines TRBV6-1 with TRBJ2-1, with 11 bases aligning to TRBD2. Germline CDR1 MNHNS, CDR2 SASEGT. CDR3 length equals 16 residues. J gave up 8 bases and V 3 bases, and 9 bases lay outside the gene matches. The CDR3 spells CASSDLHTSGSDEQFF. CDR3 in DNA: TGTGCCAGCAGTGACCTCCACACTAGCGGGAGTGATGAGCAGTTCTTC.